One sample yielded the 5 T cell receptor beta chains listed below, sequenced in a study of blood T cell repertoires in COVID-19. Generated by immunoSEQ multiplex PCR, the TCRdb table keeps only in-frame clones and is missing some. The sample records approximately 150,000 clones, 90% being singletons. The sequencing sample was made of peripheral blood. All receptors derive from a man aged 55 to 70 with active or convalescent COVID-19.

The chain carries TRBV19 and TRBJ1-5; D is undetermined. In germline, CDR1 is LNHDA, CDR2 SQIVND (reference sequence). This CDR3 has 15 residues. V was clipped by 4 bases and J by 0 bases, with 10 bases between them. CDR3 in amino acids: CASSTMGYSNQPQHF. For the CDR3, the DNA is TGTGCCAGTAGTACAATGGGCTATAGCAATCAGCCCCAGCATTTT. Variable domain in full (rest from reference TRBV19 and TRBJ1-5): DGGITQSPKYLFRKEGQNVTLSCEQNLNHDAMYWYRQDPGQGLRLIYYSQIVNDFQKGDIAEGYSVSREKKESFPLTVTSAQKNPTAFYLCASSTMGYSNQPQHFGDGTRLSIL.

J is TRBJ2-1 and V is TRBV5-4, with 7 bases matching TRBD2. Germline CDR1 and CDR2: SGHNT and YYREEE (reference sequence). The trim removed 3 bases at V and 3 bases at J, leaving 3 bases unmatched. The CDR3 extends over 14 amino acids. The CDR3 region is CASSSGGGYNEQFF. The CDR3 bases are TGTGCCAGCAGCTCGGGGGGAGGCTACAATGAGCAGTTCTTC.

This clone was observed a single time. The chain combines TRBV7-6 with TRBJ2-1; the match to TRBD2 covers 8 bases. Germline CDR1 is SGHVS and CDR2 is FNYEAQ. V was clipped by 3 bases and J by 3 bases; unmatched bases: 4. This CDR3 is 15 amino acids long. The CDR3, as DNA: TGTGCCAGCAGCTTTGTAGCGGGATACTACAATGAGCAGTTCTTC. Protein: CASSFVAGYYNEQFF.

The chain carries TRBV6-4 and TRBJ1-1; D might be TRBD1 (5 bases). This CDR3 is built from 14 residues. The V end lost 7 bases, the J end lost 1 base, and 13 bases lay between the germline ends. The germline V gene has CDR1 MRHNA and CDR2 SNTAGT. CDR3 bases: TGTGCCAGCAAAGAAGGACATCAGAACACTGAAGCTTTCTTT. Translated: CASKEGHQNTEAFF.

The rearrangement joins TRBV5-6 to TRBJ1-2; D unresolved. The CDR3 is made up of 15 amino acids. Germline V gene lookup returns CDR1 SGHDT and CDR2 YYEEEE. V gave up 0 bases and J gave up 6 bases, with 15 bases separating them. This CDR3 reads CASSLAWPFFDGYTF. DNA of the CDR3: TGTGCCAGCAGCTTGGCCTGGCCGTTCTTTGATGGCTACACCTTC. Full variable domain (rest looked up from reference TRBV5-6 and TRBJ1-2): DAGVTQSPTHLIKTRGQQVTLRCSPKSGHDTVSWYQQALGQGPQFIFQYYEEEERQRGNFPDRFSGHQFPNYSSELNVNALLLGDSALYLCASSLAWPFFDGYTFGSGTRLTVV.